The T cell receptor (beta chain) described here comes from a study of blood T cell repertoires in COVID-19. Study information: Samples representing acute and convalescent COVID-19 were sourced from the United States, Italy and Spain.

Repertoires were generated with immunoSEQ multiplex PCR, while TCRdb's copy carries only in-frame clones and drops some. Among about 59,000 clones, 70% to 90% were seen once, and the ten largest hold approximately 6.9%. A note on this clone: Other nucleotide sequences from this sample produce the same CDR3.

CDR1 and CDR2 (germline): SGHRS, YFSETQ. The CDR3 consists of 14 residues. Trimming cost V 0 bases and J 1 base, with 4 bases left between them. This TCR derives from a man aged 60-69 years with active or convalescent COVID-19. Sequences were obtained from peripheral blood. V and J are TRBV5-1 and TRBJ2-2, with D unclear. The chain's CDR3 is CASSLGQNTGELFF. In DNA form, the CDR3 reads TGCGCCAGCAGCTTGGGACAGAACACCGGGGAGCTGTTTTTT.